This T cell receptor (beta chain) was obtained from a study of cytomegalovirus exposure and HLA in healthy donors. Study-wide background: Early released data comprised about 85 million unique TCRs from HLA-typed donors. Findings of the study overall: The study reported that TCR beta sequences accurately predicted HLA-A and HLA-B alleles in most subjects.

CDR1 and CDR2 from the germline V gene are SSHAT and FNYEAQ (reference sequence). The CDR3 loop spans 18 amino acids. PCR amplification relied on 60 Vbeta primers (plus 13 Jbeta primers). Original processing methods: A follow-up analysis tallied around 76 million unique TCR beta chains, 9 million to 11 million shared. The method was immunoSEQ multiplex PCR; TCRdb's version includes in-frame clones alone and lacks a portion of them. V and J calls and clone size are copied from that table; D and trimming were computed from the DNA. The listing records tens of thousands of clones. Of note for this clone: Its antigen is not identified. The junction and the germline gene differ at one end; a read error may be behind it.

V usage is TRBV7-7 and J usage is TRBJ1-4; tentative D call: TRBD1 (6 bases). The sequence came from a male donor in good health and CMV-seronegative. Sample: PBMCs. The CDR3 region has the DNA TGTGCTAGCAGCTTAGCAATTGGGGGCAGGTCAACTAATGAAAAACTGTTTTTT. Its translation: CASSLAIGGRSTNEKLFF.